Sequencing of this T cell receptor (beta chain) was carried out in a study of cytomegalovirus exposure and HLA in healthy donors. On the study more broadly: The roughly 120 million unique TCR beta sequences, from roughly 170 million T cells, were found by an earlier analysis.

About this clone itself: Antigen unknown.

PCR involved 60 Vbeta and 13 Jbeta primers. Assay: immunoSEQ multiplex PCR; the TCRdb copy retains only in-frame clones and omits some. Here the sample table reports some 130,000 clones. Study-wide results and caveats: The classifier, whose performance was assessed in both the original and validation cohorts, reportedly diagnosed cytomegalovirus status with high specificity and sensitivity.

Unrecorded immune exposure was likely among donors, who were nominally healthy when sampled. This TCR derives from a woman in her forties in good health and CMV-seropositive. Sequencing was done on a sample of PBMCs.

The CDR3 DNA reads as TGTGCCAGCAGCGTAAAAGGGACACCGAAACTCACAGATACGCAGTATTTT. It is translated as CASSVKGTPKLTDTQYF. The chain employs TRBV9 and TRBJ2-3, with D perhaps matching TRBD1 (6 bases). The CDR3 spans 17 residues. Between the trimmed V and J ends, which lost 1 base and 2 bases, there was a span of 17 bases. Germline values: CDR1 SGDLS, CDR2 YYNGEE.